This T cell receptor (beta chain) was captured in a study of early T cells in non-severe SARS-CoV-2 infection. The CDR3 runs to 14 residues. Germline trimming cut 6 bases from V and 2 bases from J; bases unmatched to any gene: 4. The germline CDR1 and CDR2 sequences are LGHDT and YNNKEL (reference sequence). Via MiXCR, TCRdb re-called the 5' RACE reads, giving one row per CDR3 protein. The sample lists 95,000 to 120,000 distinct CDR3 sequences, 12% seen once, with around 3.2% in the top ten. V is TRBV3-1 and J is TRBJ2-5, with 9 bases that match TRBD2. Sequencing was performed on whole blood. This clonotype originated in an adult who was a healthcare worker with PCR-confirmed SARS-CoV-2 infection or an uninfected control (not recorded which). The CDR3 bases are TGTGCCAGCAGACTTACTAGCGGGCAAGAGACCCAGTACTTC. Translation: CASRLTSGQETQYF.